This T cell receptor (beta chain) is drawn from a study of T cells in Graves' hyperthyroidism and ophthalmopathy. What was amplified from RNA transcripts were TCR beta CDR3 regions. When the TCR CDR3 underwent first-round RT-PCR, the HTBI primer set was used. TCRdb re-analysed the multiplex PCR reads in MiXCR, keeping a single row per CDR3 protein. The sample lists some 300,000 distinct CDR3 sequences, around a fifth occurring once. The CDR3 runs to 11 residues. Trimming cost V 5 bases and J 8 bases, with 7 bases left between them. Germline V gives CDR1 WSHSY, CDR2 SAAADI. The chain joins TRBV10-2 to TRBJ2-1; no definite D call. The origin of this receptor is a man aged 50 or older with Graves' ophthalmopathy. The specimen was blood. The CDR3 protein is CASSQLDEQFF. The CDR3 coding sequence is TGCGCCAGCAGTCAACTGGATGAGCAGTTCTTC.